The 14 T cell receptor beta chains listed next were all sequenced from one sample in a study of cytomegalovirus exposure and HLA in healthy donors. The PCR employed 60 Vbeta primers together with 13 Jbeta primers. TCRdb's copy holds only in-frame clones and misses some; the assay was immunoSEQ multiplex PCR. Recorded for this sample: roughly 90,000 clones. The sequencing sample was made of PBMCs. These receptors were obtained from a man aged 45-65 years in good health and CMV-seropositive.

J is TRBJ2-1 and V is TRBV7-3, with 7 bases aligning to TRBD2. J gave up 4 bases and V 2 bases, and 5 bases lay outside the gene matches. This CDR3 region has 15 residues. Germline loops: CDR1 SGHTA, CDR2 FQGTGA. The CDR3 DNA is TGTGCCAGCAGCTTAGGGAGGGCCTCATACAATGAGCAGTTCTTC. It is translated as CASSLGRASYNEQFF.

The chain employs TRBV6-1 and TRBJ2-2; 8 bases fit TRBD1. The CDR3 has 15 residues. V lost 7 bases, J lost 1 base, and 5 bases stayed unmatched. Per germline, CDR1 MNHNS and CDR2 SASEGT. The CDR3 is CASTVDRGNTGELFF. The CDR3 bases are TGTGCCAGCACCGTTGACAGGGGGAACACCGGGGAGCTGTTTTTT.

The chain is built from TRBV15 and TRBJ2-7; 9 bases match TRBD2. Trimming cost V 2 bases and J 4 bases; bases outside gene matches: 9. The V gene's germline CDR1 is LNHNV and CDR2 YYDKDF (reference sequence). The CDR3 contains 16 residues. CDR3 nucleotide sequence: TGTGCCACCAGCAGATCTAGCGGGACGGGTTTGTACGAGCAGTACTTC. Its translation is CATSRSSGTGLYEQYF.

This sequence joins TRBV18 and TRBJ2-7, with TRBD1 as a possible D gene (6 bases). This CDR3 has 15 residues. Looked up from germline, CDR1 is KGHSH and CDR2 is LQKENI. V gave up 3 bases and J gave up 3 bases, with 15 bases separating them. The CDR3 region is CASSPASTGFYEQYF. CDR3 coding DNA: TGTGCCAGCTCACCCGCTTCTACAGGGTTCTACGAGCAGTACTTC.

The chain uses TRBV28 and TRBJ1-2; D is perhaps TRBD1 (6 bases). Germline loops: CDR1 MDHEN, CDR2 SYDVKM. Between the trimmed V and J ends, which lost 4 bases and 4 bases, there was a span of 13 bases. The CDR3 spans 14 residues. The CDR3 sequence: CASSSVQGIYGYTF. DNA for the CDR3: TGTGCCAGCAGTTCGGTACAGGGTATCTATGGCTACACCTTC.

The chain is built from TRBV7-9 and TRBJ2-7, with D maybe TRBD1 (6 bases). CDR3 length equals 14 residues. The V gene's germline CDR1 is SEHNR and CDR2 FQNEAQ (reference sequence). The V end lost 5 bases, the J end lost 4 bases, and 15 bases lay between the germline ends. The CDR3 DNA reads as TGTGCCAGCAGCCGGTGGGAAAGGGGGTACGAGCAGTACGTC. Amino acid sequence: CASSRWERGYEQYV.

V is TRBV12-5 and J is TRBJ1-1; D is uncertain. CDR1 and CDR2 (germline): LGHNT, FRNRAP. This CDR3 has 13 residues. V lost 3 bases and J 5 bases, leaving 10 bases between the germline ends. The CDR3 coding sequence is TGTGCTAGTGGTTTAGAGGGTGGAACTGAAGCTTTCTTT. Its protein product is CASGLEGGTEAFF.

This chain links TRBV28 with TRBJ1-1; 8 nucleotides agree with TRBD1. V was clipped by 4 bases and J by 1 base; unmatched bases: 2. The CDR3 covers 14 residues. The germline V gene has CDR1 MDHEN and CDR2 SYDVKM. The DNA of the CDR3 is TGTGCCAGCAGTTGGACAGGGACGAACACTGAAGCTTTCTTT. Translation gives CASSWTGTNTEAFF. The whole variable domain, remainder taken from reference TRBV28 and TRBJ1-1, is DVKVTQSSRYLVKRTGEKVFLECVQDMDHENMFWYRQDPGLGLRLIYFSYDVKMKEKGDIPEGYSVSREKKERFSLILESASTNQTSMYLCASSWTGTNTEAFFGQGTRLTVV.

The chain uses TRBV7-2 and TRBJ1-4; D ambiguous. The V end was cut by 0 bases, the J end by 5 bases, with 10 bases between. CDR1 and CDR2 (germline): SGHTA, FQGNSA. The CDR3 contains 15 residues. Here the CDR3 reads CASSLAMGPNEKLFF. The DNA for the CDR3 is TGTGCCAGCAGCTTAGCAATGGGCCCAAATGAAAAACTGTTTTTT.

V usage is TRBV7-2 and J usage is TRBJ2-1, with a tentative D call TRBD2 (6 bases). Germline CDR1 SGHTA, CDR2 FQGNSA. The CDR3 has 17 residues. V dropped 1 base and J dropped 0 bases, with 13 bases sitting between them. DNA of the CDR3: TGTGCCAGCAGCTTAGTAGCGGCCGTAAGCTCCTACAATGAGCAGTTCTTC. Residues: CASSLVAAVSSYNEQFF.

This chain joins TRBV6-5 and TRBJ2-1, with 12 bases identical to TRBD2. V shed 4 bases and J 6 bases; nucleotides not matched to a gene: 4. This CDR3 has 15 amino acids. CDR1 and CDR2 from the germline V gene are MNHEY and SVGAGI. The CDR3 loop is CASSSRTSGINEQFF. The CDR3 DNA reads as TGTGCCAGCAGTTCTCGGACTAGCGGGATCAATGAGCAGTTCTTC.

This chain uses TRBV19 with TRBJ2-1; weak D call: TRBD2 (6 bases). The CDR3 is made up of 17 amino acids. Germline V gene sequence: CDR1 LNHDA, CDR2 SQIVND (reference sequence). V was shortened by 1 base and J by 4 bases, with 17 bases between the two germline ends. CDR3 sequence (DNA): TGTGCCAGTAGTATAGTGGGCGGGACCCCGGGATACAATGAGCAGTTCTTC. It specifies CASSIVGGTPGYNEQFF.

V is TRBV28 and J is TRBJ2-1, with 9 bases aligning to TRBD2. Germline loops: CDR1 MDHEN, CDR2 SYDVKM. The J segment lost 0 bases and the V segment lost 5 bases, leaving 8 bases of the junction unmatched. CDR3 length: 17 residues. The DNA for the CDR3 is TGTGCCAGCAGTACAGGGACTAGCTCGAGCTCCTACAATGAGCAGTTCTTC. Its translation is CASSTGTSSSSYNEQFF.

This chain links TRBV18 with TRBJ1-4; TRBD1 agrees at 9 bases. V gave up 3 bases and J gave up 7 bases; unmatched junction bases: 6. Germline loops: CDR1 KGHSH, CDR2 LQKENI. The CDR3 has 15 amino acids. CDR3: CASSPPGTGSEKLFF. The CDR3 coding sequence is TGTGCCAGCTCACCCCCCGGGACAGGGAGTGAAAAACTGTTTTTT.